Listed here are 30 T cell receptor beta chains from one sample, sequenced in a study of spatial heterogeneity in lung cancer. Stated time point: sample taken at primary tumor resection. MiXCR, applied by TCRdb to the 5' RACE reads, yields one record per CDR3 protein. The table records around 6,000 distinct CDR3 sequences, around 7.8% of them present only once. The sample was normal lung tissue next to the tumor, taken at surgery. The source is a female donor with early-stage non-small cell lung cancer.

This clonotype was counted between two and nine times. This rearrangement joins TRBV20-1 to TRBJ1-2, with TRBD1 identical over 11 bases. Per germline, CDR1 DFQATT and CDR2 SNEGSKA (reference sequence). The CDR3 is 13 amino acids. V was pared by 3 bases and J by 8 bases, with 5 bases of the junction left unmatched. CDR3 DNA: TGCAGTGCTAGGCGGACAGGGGGCCAAGGCTACACCTTC. Translating gives CSARRTGGQGYTF.

Only a few counts were recorded for this clonotype. As DNA, the CDR3 is TGTGCCAGCAGCCGGAGGACAGGTACCCCCTACGAGCAGTACTTC. Protein product: CASSRRTGTPYEQYF. The V gene is TRBV7-2, the J gene TRBJ2-7; TRBD1 aligns across 7 bases. CDR1 and CDR2 (germline): SGHTA, FQGNSA. The junction had 9 bases not matched to a gene; V was cut back by 5 bases and J by 2 bases. The CDR3 has 15 residues.

The rearrangement joins TRBV28 to TRBJ2-2; 8 bases agree with TRBD2. The CDR3 has 14 amino acids. V trimming: 7 bases; J trimming: 1 base; junction bases outside the gene matches: 2. Per the germline V gene, CDR1 is MDHEN and CDR2 is SYDVKM. CDR3 coding DNA: TGTGCCAGCATAAGCGGGGGGAACACCGGGGAGCTGTTTTTT. Protein: CASISGGNTGELFF.

This clonotype was observed a handful of times. CDR3 amino acids: CASSVLPTSGGEKTQYF. CDR3 in DNA: TGTGCCAGCAGTGTGCTACCGACTAGCGGGGGGGAGAAGACCCAGTACTTC. The chain recombines TRBV27 with TRBJ2-5; 14 nucleotides align to TRBD2. After removal of 5 bases from V and 6 bases from J, the junction contained 11 bases not matched to a gene. Looked up from germline, CDR1 is MNHEY and CDR2 is SMNVEV (reference sequence). This CDR3 is 17 amino acids long.

V usage is TRBV12-3 or TRBV12-4 and J usage is TRBJ2-2; the D is unclear. The CDR3 spans 13 residues. Trimming took off 6 bases at V and 0 bases at J, with 5 bases between the two ends. The CDR3 here is CASRGANTGELFF. CDR3 in DNA: TGTGCCAGCAGGGGCGCGAACACCGGGGAGCTGTTTTTT.

This clonotype turned up a few times. This sequence joins TRBV6-6 and TRBJ2-5; no firm D call. The CDR3 covers 14 residues. Germline CDR1 is MNHNY and CDR2 is SVGAGI (reference sequence). Trimming removed 5 bases at V and 3 bases at J, with 13 bases between. CDR3 coding DNA: TGTGCCAGCAGTAACCCCCAGGTGAAAGAGACCCAGTACTTC. Its protein is CASSNPQVKETQYF.

This clonotype was seen a few times. This rearrangement joins TRBV2 to TRBJ1-2; 8 bases agree with TRBD1. With V trimmed by 6 bases and J by 3 bases, 9 bases remained unmatched. CDR3 length equals 15 residues. In germline, CDR1 is SNHLY, CDR2 FYNNEI. The CDR3 region is CASSPDRGLDYGYTF. Written as DNA, the CDR3 is TGTGCCAGCAGCCCTGACAGGGGTCTTGACTATGGCTACACCTTC.

By sample fraction, this clonotype is medium-sized. The chain employs TRBV6-6 and TRBJ2-5, with D possibly TRBD1 on 7 matching bases. This CDR3 comprises 12 residues. In germline, CDR1 is MNHNY, CDR2 SVGAGI (reference sequence). Trimming pared 5 bases from V and 7 bases from J, leaving 11 bases between. The CDR3 is CASSDQGGTQYF. CDR3 nucleotides: TGTGCCAGCAGTGACCAGGGGGGGACCCAGTACTTC.

In this sample, this clonotype is medium-sized. The chain joins TRBV20-1 to TRBJ1-2; TRBD1 matches 8 bases. Germline V lookup: CDR1 DFQATT, CDR2 SNEGSKA (reference sequence). The CDR3 sequence is 16 residues long. V lost 2 bases to trimming and J lost 4 bases; unmatched junction nucleotides: 12. CDR3 nucleotide sequence: TGCAGTGCTAGAAACTACCGGGACAGGTCTTTCTATGGCTACACCTTC. Amino acids: CSARNYRDRSFYGYTF.

The genes are TRBV10-3 and TRBJ2-7; 8 bases match TRBD1. This CDR3 comprises 17 residues. J gave up 2 bases and V 2 bases, and 11 bases lay outside the gene matches. Per germline, CDR1 ENHRY and CDR2 SYGVKD. This chain's CDR3 is CAISEPEQGGFPYEQYF. In nucleotides, the CDR3 is TGTGCCATCAGTGAGCCTGAACAGGGGGGTTTCCCCTACGAGCAGTACTTC.

This clonotype was seen only a few times. CDR3 sequence: CASSLRRGDTDTQYF. The CDR3 DNA reads as TGTGCCAGCAGCTTAAGGCGGGGAGACACAGATACGCAGTATTTT. The chain is built from TRBV7-8 and TRBJ2-3; TRBD2 is a possible D gene (6 bases). The germline V gene encodes CDR1 SGHVS and CDR2 FQNEAQ. Trimming stripped 2 bases from V and 2 bases from J, with 11 bases between. This CDR3 region has 15 residues.

By share of the sample, this clonotype is medium-sized. The rearrangement uses TRBV11-1 and TRBJ1-2, with TRBD1 matching over 9 bases. CDR3 length: 17 amino acids. Germline V gene sequence: CDR1 SGHAT, CDR2 FQDESV (reference sequence). V lost 3 bases and J lost 4; bases outside the gene matches: 12. The CDR3 DNA follows: TGTGCCAGCAGCTTCTCGGAACAGGGGGCGCAGGTCTATGGCTACACCTTC. Amino acids: CASSFSEQGAQVYGYTF. Filled out from reference TRBV11-1 and TRBJ1-2, the complete variable domain reads EAEVAQSPRYKITEKSQAVAFWCDPISGHATLYWYRQILGQGPELLVQFQDESVVDDSQLPKDRFSAERLKGVDSTLKIQPAELGDSAMYLCASSFSEQGAQVYGYTFGSGTRLTVV.

The sample holds many counts of this clonotype. The chain is built from TRBV4-3 and TRBJ2-1, with D tentatively TRBD2 (6 bases). Trimming took off 0 bases at V and 5 bases at J, with 14 bases between the two ends. The germline V gene has CDR1 LGHNA and CDR2 YSLEER. CDR3 length equals 16 residues. CDR3 protein: CASSQDGLARHNEQFF. The CDR3 DNA follows: TGCGCCAGCAGCCAAGATGGCCTAGCGAGGCACAATGAGCAGTTCTTC.

The V and J genes are TRBV27 and TRBJ2-2, with D uncertain. The V and J ends lost 0 bases and 5 bases respectively, with 10 bases between them. CDR1 and CDR2 from the germline V gene are MNHEY and SMNVEV (reference sequence). The CDR3 contains 15 residues. This chain's CDR3 is CASSLSVYRTGELFF. The CDR3 coding sequence is TGTGCCAGCAGTTTATCGGTATACCGGACCGGGGAGCTGTTTTTT.

The chain uses TRBV5-6 and TRBJ2-7, with D possibly matching TRBD1 (5 bases). CDR1 and CDR2 (germline): SGHDT, YYEEEE. The germline V and J ends were trimmed by 1 base and 5 bases, with 7 bases remaining between them. This CDR3 region has 12 residues. CDR3 in DNA: TGTGCCAGCAGCTTGCTAGGGGACGAGCAGTACTTC. This gives the protein CASSLLGDEQYF.

This clonotype was observed many times. V and J are TRBV7-2 and TRBJ2-5; D call uncertain. The CDR3 runs 12 residues. The germline V gene encodes CDR1 SGHTA and CDR2 FQGNSA. Trimming removed 2 bases from V and 7 bases from J, with 8 bases in between. This CDR3 is CASSLSERTQYF. CDR3 in DNA: TGTGCCAGCAGCTTATCCGAACGGACCCAGTACTTC.

A few counts support this clonotype. The chain uses TRBV4-2 and TRBJ2-3; perhaps TRBD2 as D (5 bases). Germline V gene lookup returns CDR1 LGHNA and CDR2 YNFKEQ. V gave up 0 bases and J gave up 4 bases, with 11 bases separating them. This CDR3 spans 15 amino acids. CDR3 DNA sequence: TGTGCCAGCAGCCAAGATTGGCGGGTCGCAGATACGCAGTATTTT. This sequence encodes CASSQDWRVADTQYF.

About this clonotype itself: It may be a read error: a sequence one base away is much more abundant. This chain links TRBV11-2 with TRBJ2-3, with TRBD2 matching 10 bases. Looked up from germline, CDR1 is SGHAT and CDR2 is FQNNGV. This CDR3 has 16 residues. CDR3 amino acids: CDSSYSGGQREDTQYF. The CDR3 bases are TGTGACAGCAGCTATAGCGGGGGGCAACGGGAAGATACGCAGTATTTT.

The chain links TRBV11-2 to TRBJ2-3; D not resolved. CDR3 size: 14 residues. Germline V CDR1 and CDR2: SGHAT, FQNNGV. The V gene lost 5 bases and the J gene lost 4 bases, with 13 bases spanning the gap. CDR3 amino acids: CASSQLVAADTQYF. The CDR3 bases are TGTGCCAGCAGCCAGCTGGTAGCAGCAGATACGCAGTATTTT.

A remark on this clonotype: Possible read error: a much larger clone is one base away. CDR3 region: CSVGLAGGGEQFF. The CDR3 DNA follows: TGCAGCGTTGGTCTCGCGGGGGGGGGTGAGCAGTTCTTC. The chain recombines TRBV29-1 with TRBJ2-1, with TRBD2 matching over 9 bases. The V segment lost 4 bases and the J segment 9 bases; nucleotides outside the gene matches: 7. The CDR3 totals 13 residues. Germline-derived CDR1 and CDR2 are SQVTM and ANQGSEA.

Within the sample, this clonotype is medium-sized. The chain joins TRBV20-1 to TRBJ2-1; 8 bases fit TRBD1. The germline CDR1 and CDR2 sequences are DFQATT and SNEGSKA (reference sequence). The CDR3 is 14 residues long. J was trimmed by 3 bases and V by 5 bases; bases with no gene match: 6. In DNA form, the CDR3 reads TGCAGTGCTCCAACCGGGACAGGCTACAATGAGCAGTTCTTC. Its translation is CSAPTGTGYNEQFF.

This clonotype was detected many times. A read error may produce the germline difference seen at one junction end. This sequence joins TRBV7-9 and TRBJ1-2, with D possibly matching TRBD1 (6 bases). This CDR3 is built from 15 residues. Looked up from germline, CDR1 is SEHNR and CDR2 is FQNEAQ (reference sequence). The CDR3 coding sequence is TGTGCCAGCACCTTACCGCGGGACACCATGGGTGGCTACACCTTC. This encodes CASTLPRDTMGGYTF.

This clonotype has a count of ten or more. This chain's CDR3 is CASSEGTTGELFF. The CDR3 coding sequence is TGTGCCAGCTCGGAGGGGACCACCGGGGAGCTGTTTTTT. The chain uses TRBV6-5 and TRBJ2-2; D might be TRBD2 (6 bases). Per germline, CDR1 MNHEY and CDR2 SVGAGI. There are 13 residues in the CDR3. V was trimmed by 8 bases and J by 4 bases, leaving 11 bases between them.

This clonotype was seen ten or more times. V and J are TRBV5-1 and TRBJ2-1, with no clear D. CDR1 and CDR2 from the germline V gene are SGHRS and YFSETQ. The CDR3 covers 11 residues. Trimming pared 4 bases from V and 5 bases from J, leaving 4 bases between. As DNA, the CDR3 is TGCGCCAGCAGCCGTGACAATGAGCAGTTCTTC. Protein sequence: CASSRDNEQFF.

There are a few counts of this clonotype. The V call is TRBV2, the J call TRBJ1-4, with D uncertain. In germline, CDR1 is SNHLY, CDR2 FYNNEI. The CDR3 totals 15 residues. The V end lost 3 bases, the J end lost 5 bases, and 13 bases lay between the germline ends. DNA for the CDR3: TGTGCCAGCAGTGACCTTAGCTCATCAAATGAAAAACTGTTTTTT. It encodes CASSDLSSSNEKLFF.

This clonotype came up many times. V and J are TRBV15 and TRBJ2-2; tentatively, D is TRBD1 or TRBD2 (5 bases each). The CDR3 consists of 15 residues. The V end was cut by 1 base, the J end by 3 bases, with 9 bases between. The germline V gene has CDR1 LNHNV and CDR2 YYDKDF (reference sequence). The CDR3 here is CATSRAGTYTGELFF. The CDR3 DNA is TGTGCCACCAGCAGAGCGGGGACCTACACCGGGGAGCTGTTTTTT.

By its share, this clonotype is medium-sized. V and J are TRBV11-2 and TRBJ2-3; D perhaps matches TRBD1 (5 bases). CDR3 length: 16 residues. Germline CDR1 is SGHAT and CDR2 is FQNNGV. V lost 2 bases and J lost 0, with 12 bases in between. The CDR3 sequence is CASSLSGGASTDTQYF. For the CDR3, the DNA is TGTGCCAGCAGCTTATCGGGTGGGGCTAGCACAGATACGCAGTATTTT.

This clonotype showed up just a few times. This chain joins TRBV4-2 and TRBJ2-5, with TRBD2 matching over 11 bases. This CDR3 comprises 16 residues. Germline-derived CDR1 and CDR2 are LGHNA and YNFKEQ. V lost 6 bases and J lost 3; bases outside the gene matches: 9. CDR3 coding DNA: TGTGCCAGCAGTCCCCGTGGTAGCGGGGGGGAAGAGACCCAGTACTTC. Translating it yields CASSPRGSGGEETQYF.

The chain carries TRBV20-1 and TRBJ1-5, with D possibly being TRBD1 (5 bases). The germline gives CDR1 DFQATT, CDR2 SNEGSKA (reference sequence). This CDR3 is built from 15 residues. Trimming removed 0 bases from V and 3 bases from J, with 12 bases in between. The CDR3 nucleotides are TGCAGTGCTAGAGATTCTACAGGTACCAATCAGCCCCAGCATTTT. Amino acid sequence: CSARDSTGTNQPQHF.

This clonotype is deemed medium-sized. The chain is built from TRBV6-1 and TRBJ1-2; D unresolved. From germline, CDR1 is MNHNS and CDR2 SASEGT. The CDR3 sequence is 13 residues long. V lost 2 bases to trimming and J lost 2 bases, with 6 bases between them. The CDR3 loop reads CASSERRNYGYTF. CDR3 nucleotides: TGTGCCAGCAGTGAACGGCGCAACTATGGCTACACCTTC.